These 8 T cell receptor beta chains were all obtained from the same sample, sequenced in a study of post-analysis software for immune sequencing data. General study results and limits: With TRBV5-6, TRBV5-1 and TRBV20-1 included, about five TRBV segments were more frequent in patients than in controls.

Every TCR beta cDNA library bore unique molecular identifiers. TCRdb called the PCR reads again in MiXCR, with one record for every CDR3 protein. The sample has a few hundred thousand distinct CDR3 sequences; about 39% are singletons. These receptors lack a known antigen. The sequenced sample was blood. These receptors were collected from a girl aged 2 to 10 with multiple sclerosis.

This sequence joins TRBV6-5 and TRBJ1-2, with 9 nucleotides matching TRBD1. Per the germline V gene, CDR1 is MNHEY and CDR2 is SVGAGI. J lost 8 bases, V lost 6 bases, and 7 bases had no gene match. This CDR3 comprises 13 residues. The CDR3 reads CASSPDRGVGYTF. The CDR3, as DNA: TGTGCCAGCAGCCCGGACAGGGGTGTCGGCTACACCTTC.

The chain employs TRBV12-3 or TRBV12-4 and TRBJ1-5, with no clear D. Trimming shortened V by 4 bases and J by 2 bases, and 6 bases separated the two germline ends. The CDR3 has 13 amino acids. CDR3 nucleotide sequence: TGTGCCAGCAGTTCCCAAGGCAATCAGCCCCAGCATTTT. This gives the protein CASSSQGNQPQHF.

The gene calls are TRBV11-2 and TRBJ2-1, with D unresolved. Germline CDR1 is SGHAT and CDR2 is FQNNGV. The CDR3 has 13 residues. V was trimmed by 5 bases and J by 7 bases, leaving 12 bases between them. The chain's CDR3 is CASSPTQVNEQFF. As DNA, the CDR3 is TGTGCCAGCAGCCCTACGCAGGTGAATGAGCAGTTCTTC. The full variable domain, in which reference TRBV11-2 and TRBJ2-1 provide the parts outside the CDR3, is EAGVAQSPRYKIIEKRQSVAFWCNPISGHATLYWYQQILGQGPKLLIQFQNNGVVDDSQLPKDRFSAERLKGVDSTLKIQPAKLEDSAVYLCASSPTQVNEQFFGPGTRLTVL.

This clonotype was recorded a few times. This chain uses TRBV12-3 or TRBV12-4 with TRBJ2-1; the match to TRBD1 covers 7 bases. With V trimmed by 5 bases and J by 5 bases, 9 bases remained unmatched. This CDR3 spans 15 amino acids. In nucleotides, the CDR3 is TGTGCCAGCAGTCTCACAGGGGCCCCGGACAATGAGCAGTTCTTC. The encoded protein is CASSLTGAPDNEQFF.

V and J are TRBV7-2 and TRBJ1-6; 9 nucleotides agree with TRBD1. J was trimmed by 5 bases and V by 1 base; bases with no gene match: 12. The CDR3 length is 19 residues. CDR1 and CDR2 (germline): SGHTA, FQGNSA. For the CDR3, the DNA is TGTGCCAGCAGCTTAGTTCTATTATTTGGGGACAGGGATAATTCACCCCTCCACTTT. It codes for CASSLVLLFGDRDNSPLHF.

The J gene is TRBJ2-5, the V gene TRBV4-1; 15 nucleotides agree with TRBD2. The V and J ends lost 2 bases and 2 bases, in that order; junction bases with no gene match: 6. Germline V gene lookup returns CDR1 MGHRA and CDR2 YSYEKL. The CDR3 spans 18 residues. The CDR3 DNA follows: TGCGCCAGCAGCCAAAATAGAGGGACTAGCGGGGGGCAAGAGACCCAGTACTTC. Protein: CASSQNRGTSGGQETQYF.

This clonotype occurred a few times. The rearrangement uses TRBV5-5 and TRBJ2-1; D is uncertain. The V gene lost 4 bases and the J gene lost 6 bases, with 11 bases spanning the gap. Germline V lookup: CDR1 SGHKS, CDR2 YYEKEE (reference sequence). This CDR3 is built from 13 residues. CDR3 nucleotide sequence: TGTGCCAGCAGCCTTATAAGATCCAATGAGCAGTTCTTC. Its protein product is CASSLIRSNEQFF.

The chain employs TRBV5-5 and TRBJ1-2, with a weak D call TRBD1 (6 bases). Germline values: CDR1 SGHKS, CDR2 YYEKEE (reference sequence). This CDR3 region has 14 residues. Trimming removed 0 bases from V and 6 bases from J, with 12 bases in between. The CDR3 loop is CASSLAPGENGYTF. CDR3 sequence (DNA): TGTGCCAGCAGCTTGGCCCCAGGGGAAAATGGCTACACCTTC.